These 30 T cell receptor beta chains were all obtained from the same sample, sequenced in a study of cytomegalovirus exposure and HLA in healthy donors. The study ran its PCR with 60 Vbeta and 13 Jbeta primers. Libraries were prepared by immunoSEQ multiplex PCR; TCRdb keeps only in-frame clonotypes and omits some of them. The sample lists 80,000 to 100,000 clones; approximately 78% were seen once. Sequenced: PBMCs. The receptors here all came from a man aged 40-50 years in good health and CMV-seronegative.

This clone showed up just a few times. The CDR3 bases are TGCGCCAGCAGCTTGAGACAGGGGGAGGGCACAGATACGCAGTATTTT. This gives the protein CASSLRQGEGTDTQYF. V gene TRBV5-1 combines with J gene TRBJ2-3, with 9 nucleotides matching TRBD1. CDR1 and CDR2 from the germline V gene are SGHRS and YFSETQ. The CDR3 loop spans 16 amino acids. V shed 1 base and J 1 base; nucleotides not matched to a gene: 4.

The chain couples TRBV6-5 to TRBJ1-1; 11 bases line up with TRBD1. This CDR3 region has 13 residues. Germline V gene lookup returns CDR1 MNHEY and CDR2 SVGAGI. V gave up 6 bases and J gave up 6 bases; unmatched junction bases: 3. CDR3 residues: CASRGQGAAEAFF. Here the CDR3 DNA reads TGTGCCAGCAGAGGACAGGGGGCGGCTGAAGCTTTCTTT.

The chain combines TRBV7-8 with TRBJ2-3; D is undetermined. CDR3 length: 13 amino acids. Germline values: CDR1 SGHVS, CDR2 FQNEAQ. V was clipped by 1 base and J by 3 bases, with 5 bases between them. CDR3 sequence (DNA): TGTGCCAGCAGCTTAGGGAGAACAGATACGCAGTATTTT. It specifies CASSLGRTDTQYF.

The chain has TRBV25-1 and TRBJ1-5, with 7 bases identical to TRBD1. Germline lookup yields CDR1 MGHDK and CDR2 SYGVNS. The V gene end was trimmed by 5 bases and the J gene end by 5 bases; junction bases not matched to a gene: 6. This CDR3 is 14 amino acids long. The CDR3 spells CASSPGQTYQPQHF. Here the CDR3 DNA reads TGTGCCAGCAGTCCGGGACAGACTTATCAGCCCCAGCATTTT. The variable domain in full, completed from reference TRBV25-1 and TRBJ1-5, reads EADIYQTPRYLVIGTGKKITLECSQTMGHDKMYWYQQDPGMELHLIHYSYGVNSTEKGDLSSESTVSRIRTEHFPLTLESARPSHTSQYLCASSPGQTYQPQHFGDGTRLSIL.

This chain connects TRBV9 to TRBJ2-2; 9 bases are a match to TRBD1. Trimming cost V 1 base and J 2 bases; bases outside gene matches: 6. Germline assignment: CDR1 SGDLS and CDR2 YYNGEE. CDR3 length: 17 residues. CDR3 DNA sequence: TGTGCCAGCAGCGTAACTGGACAGGGGCGAAACACCGGGGAGCTGTTTTTT. Translating it yields CASSVTGQGRNTGELFF.

This chain links TRBV4-1 with TRBJ1-2; 9 bases align to TRBD1. The CDR3 consists of 16 residues. Germline V gene sequence: CDR1 MGHRA, CDR2 YSYEKL. Trimming took 0 bases from V and 4 from J; bases not matched to a gene: 6. This CDR3 reads CASSQDATGGSYGYTF. The CDR3 DNA sequence: TGCGCCAGCAGCCAAGATGCCACAGGGGGCTCCTATGGCTACACCTTC.

The chain uses TRBV5-1 and TRBJ2-1; TRBD2 matches at 11 bases. Germline V CDR1 and CDR2: SGHRS, YFSETQ. After removal of 4 bases from V and 9 bases from J, the junction contained 18 bases not matched to a gene. This CDR3 contains 18 residues. The CDR3 sequence: CASSQRSRLAGQFREQFF. The CDR3 DNA is TGCGCCAGCAGCCAACGAAGCAGACTAGCGGGGCAGTTTCGTGAGCAGTTCTTC.

This chain connects TRBV4-1 to TRBJ2-2, with 13 nucleotides matching TRBD2. The CDR3 is 15 residues long. Trimming removed 6 bases from V and 7 bases from J; junction bases left unmatched: 5. The germline V gene has CDR1 MGHRA and CDR2 YSYEKL. The CDR3: CASRRTSGGLGELFF. CDR3 in DNA: TGCGCCAGCAGACGGACTAGCGGGGGCCTCGGGGAGCTGTTTTTT.

The chain has TRBV13 and TRBJ1-5; D is ambiguous. The germline V and J ends were trimmed by 0 bases and 5 bases, with 8 bases remaining between them. Germline lookup yields CDR1 PRHDT and CDR2 FYEKMQ (reference sequence). The CDR3 consists of 14 residues. The chain's CDR3 is CASSLGGSDQPQHF. CDR3 sequence (DNA): TGTGCCAGCAGCTTAGGGGGGAGCGATCAGCCCCAGCATTTT. Using reference TRBV13 and TRBJ1-5 for the parts outside the CDR3, the full variable domain is AAGVIQSPRHLIKEKRETATLKCYPIPRHDTVYWYQQGPGQDPQFLISFYEKMQSDKGSIPDRFSAQQFSDYHSELNMSSLELGDSALYFCASSLGGSDQPQHFGDGTRLSIL.

This chain uses TRBV28 with TRBJ2-7, with D hard to call. The CDR3 is 15 amino acids. The ends were cut back, 5 bases at V and 2 bases at J, with 16 bases in the middle. The V gene's germline CDR1 is MDHEN and CDR2 SYDVKM. The CDR3 loop reads CASSTQHVDTYEQYF. In DNA, the CDR3 is TGTGCCAGCAGTACCCAACACGTCGACACCTACGAGCAGTACTTC.

The V gene is TRBV4-2, the J gene TRBJ1-2; TRBD1 aligns across 8 bases. This CDR3 is built from 15 residues. V shed 1 base, J shed 4 bases, and the junction held 5 bases outside the gene matches. From germline, CDR1 is LGHNA and CDR2 YNFKEQ. CDR3 residues: CASSQGLTGGYGYTF. For the CDR3, the DNA is TGTGCCAGCAGCCAAGGGCTTACAGGGGGCTATGGCTACACCTTC.

In DNA form, the CDR3 reads TGTGCCAGCAGAGAACAGGGCAGGGTTGGGGGCTACACCTTC. This codes for CASREQGRVGGYTF. V is TRBV28 and J is TRBJ1-2; tentatively, D is TRBD1 (6 bases). V was cut by 6 bases and J by 8 bases, with 19 bases left in between. The germline gives CDR1 MDHEN, CDR2 SYDVKM. This CDR3 is built from 14 residues.

V gene TRBV2 combines with J gene TRBJ2-5, with 7 bases aligning to TRBD2. The CDR3 is made up of 15 amino acids. The V gene's germline CDR1 is SNHLY and CDR2 FYNNEI. V lost 6 bases to trimming and J lost 4 bases; unmatched junction nucleotides: 11. The CDR3: CASSGRGKWRETQYF. The CDR3 DNA reads TGTGCCAGCAGCGGGCGGGGGAAGTGGAGAGAGACCCAGTACTTC. Full variable domain (remainder filled in from reference TRBV2 and TRBJ2-5): EPEVTQTPSHQVTQMGQEVILRCVPISNHLYFYWYRQILGQKVEFLVSFYNNEISEKSEIFDDQFSVERPDGSNFTLKIRSTKLEDSAMYFCASSGRGKWRETQYFGPGTRLLVL.

This chain uses TRBV6-5 with TRBJ2-3; D perhaps matches TRBD2 (6 bases). Trimming removed 7 bases from V and 5 bases from J, with 13 bases in between. The CDR3 runs to 13 residues. Germline assignment: CDR1 MNHEY and CDR2 SVGAGI. The CDR3 region is CASTLRGGDTQYF. The DNA for the CDR3 is TGTGCCAGCACGTTGCGGGGAGGAGATACGCAGTATTTT.

The chain has TRBV7-9 and TRBJ1-2, with no clear D. The length of the CDR3 is 14 residues. V dropped 3 bases and J dropped 8 bases, with 16 bases sitting between them. Germline loops: CDR1 SEHNR, CDR2 FQNEAQ (reference sequence). The CDR3 DNA reads TGTGCCAGCAGCTTGCGTGGGCAAATAGAGGGCTACACCTTC. Translating gives CASSLRGQIEGYTF.

The chain carries TRBV7-9 and TRBJ1-4; D ambiguous. Germline V gene lookup returns CDR1 SEHNR and CDR2 FQNEAQ (reference sequence). This CDR3 is 16 amino acids long. Trimming pared 5 bases from V and 6 bases from J, leaving 19 bases between. CDR3: CASSHLLVPADEKLFF. DNA for the CDR3: TGTGCCAGCAGCCATCTTTTGGTCCCGGCGGATGAAAAACTGTTTTTT.

The chain has TRBV5-6 and TRBJ2-2, with unresolved D. Trimming took off 4 bases at V and 6 bases at J, with 10 bases between the two ends. CDR1 and CDR2 from the germline V gene are SGHDT and YYEEEE. The CDR3 contains 13 residues. CDR3 nucleotides: TGTGCCAGCAGCCGGTTGCTGGCCGGGGAGCTGTTTTTT. Its protein is CASSRLLAGELFF.

The V call is TRBV10-3, the J call TRBJ2-5, with 10 bases that match TRBD2. TRBJ2-7 matches the DNA end more closely, so the J call is doubtful. The CDR3 length is 13 residues. The germline V gene encodes CDR1 ENHRY and CDR2 SYGVKD. CDR3 loop: CAIRLAGIYEQYF. In nucleotides, the CDR3 is TGTGCCATCAGACTAGCGGGGATCTACGAGCAGTACTTC.

This chain uses TRBV5-1 with TRBJ1-1; the match to TRBD1 covers 7 bases. V lost 1 base to trimming and J lost 0 bases; unmatched junction nucleotides: 6. This CDR3 has 16 residues. The germline V gene has CDR1 SGHRS and CDR2 YFSETQ. CDR3 region: CASSLQTGAMNTEAFF. The CDR3 bases are TGCGCCAGCAGCTTGCAAACAGGGGCTATGAACACTGAAGCTTTCTTT.

This rearrangement joins TRBV6-5 to TRBJ1-4, with no clear D. Germline assignment: CDR1 MNHEY and CDR2 SVGAGI. The ends were cut back, 2 bases at V and 3 bases at J, with 7 bases in the middle. The CDR3 runs to 14 residues. CDR3 sequence: CASSYGQANEKLFF. DNA of the CDR3: TGTGCCAGCAGTTACGGGCAGGCTAATGAAAAACTGTTTTTT.

On this clone itself: An end of the junction does not agree with germline; a read error may underlie this. The gene calls are TRBV27 and TRBJ2-2, with a possible D match to TRBD1 (6 bases). The CDR3 is 13 residues long. In germline, CDR1 is MNHEY, CDR2 SMNVEV (reference sequence). The CDR3 sequence is CASSTGNPGELFF. CDR3 nucleotides: TGTGCCAGCAGTACAGGGAACCCCGGGGAGCTGTTTTTT.

This sequence joins TRBV5-6 and TRBJ2-2; 9 positions match TRBD1. J gave up 5 bases and V 4 bases, and 6 bases lay outside the gene matches. Germline lookup yields CDR1 SGHDT and CDR2 YYEEEE. CDR3 length: 15 amino acids. For the CDR3, the DNA is TGTGCCAGCAGCGCAGGACAGGGGAGGACCGGGGAGCTGTTTTTT. Amino acids: CASSAGQGRTGELFF.

Only one count was recorded for this clone. The V gene is TRBV28, the J gene TRBJ1-5, with 8 bases lining up with TRBD1. V lost 6 bases to trimming and J lost 7 bases; unmatched junction nucleotides: 2. This CDR3 comprises 12 residues. Germline CDR1 is MDHEN and CDR2 is SYDVKM. CDR3 DNA sequence: TGTGCCAGCAGAGGACAGGGCCAGCCCCAGCATTTT. Translation: CASRGQGQPQHF.

The chain is built from TRBV5-4 and TRBJ1-1; maybe TRBD1 (6 bases). Germline V gives CDR1 SGHNT, CDR2 YYREEE (reference sequence). The CDR3 is 13 amino acids. The V end was cut by 3 bases, the J end by 1 base, with 7 bases between. CDR3 residues: CASSSRGNTEAFF. The CDR3 DNA follows: TGTGCCAGCAGCTCCAGGGGGAACACTGAAGCTTTCTTT.

This clone was seen a handful of times. V and J are TRBV2 and TRBJ1-1, with no clear D. The CDR3 has 10 amino acids. Trimming removed 6 bases from V and 11 bases from J, with 10 bases in between. Germline-derived CDR1 and CDR2 are SNHLY and FYNNEI. Written as DNA, the CDR3 is TGTGCCAGCAGGCACCGGGTTGCTTTCTTT. This sequence encodes CASRHRVAFF.

The V gene is TRBV15, the J gene TRBJ1-1; a possible D gene is TRBD1 (6 bases). CDR1 and CDR2 from the germline V gene are LNHNV and YYDKDF (reference sequence). The CDR3 runs to 15 residues. Trimming cost V 3 bases and J 1 base, with 12 bases left between them. This CDR3 is CATSRYRERNTEAFF. DNA for the CDR3: TGTGCCACCAGCAGGTACAGGGAGAGGAACACTGAAGCTTTCTTT.

The chain couples TRBV6-1 to TRBJ1-2; tentative D call: TRBD1 (6 bases). V lost 6 bases and J lost 5, with 10 bases in between. The CDR3 extends over 12 amino acids. Germline CDR1 is MNHNS and CDR2 is SASEGT. The CDR3 region has the DNA TGTGCCAGCAGGCGACAGGTTTATGGCTACACCTTC. It specifies CASRRQVYGYTF.

This chain links TRBV7-6 with TRBJ2-2; D ambiguous. The CDR3 contains 13 residues. Germline CDR1 and CDR2: SGHVS and FNYEAQ. The V end lost 5 bases, the J end lost 0 bases, and 4 bases lay between the germline ends. CDR3 region: CASSITNTGELFF. The CDR3 DNA is TGTGCCAGCAGCATTACGAACACCGGGGAGCTGTTTTTT.

This sequence joins TRBV18 and TRBJ1-1; 12 nucleotides align to TRBD1. The junction had 9 bases not matched to a gene; V was cut back by 3 bases and J by 4 bases. The V gene's germline CDR1 is KGHSH and CDR2 LQKENI. CDR3 length equals 17 residues. DNA for the CDR3: TGTGCCAGCTCACCGGACGGGACAGGGGGCCTGGGCACTGAAGCTTTCTTT. This translates into CASSPDGTGGLGTEAFF. Complete variable domain (other parts from reference TRBV18 and TRBJ1-1): NAGVMQNPRHLVRRRGQEARLRCSPMKGHSHVYWYRQLPEEGLKFMVYLQKENIIDESGMPKERFSAEFPKEGPSILRIQQVVRGDSAAYFCASSPDGTGGLGTEAFFGQGTRLTVV.

This clone was recorded a few times. The V and J genes are TRBV5-1 and TRBJ2-1; D gene uncertain. The V end was cut by 0 bases, the J end by 0 bases, with 10 bases between. CDR3 length: 16 residues. CDR1 is SGHRS and CDR2 is YFSETQ in the germline V gene. Here the CDR3 reads CASSLVLMSSYNEQFF. The CDR3 coding sequence is TGCGCCAGCAGCTTGGTTCTTATGAGCTCCTACAATGAGCAGTTCTTC.